This is a list of T cell receptor beta chains from one sample in a study of OX40 agonist ivuxolimab in advanced cancers. Sequencing was performed with immunoSEQ multiplex PCR; in TCRdb, only in-frame clones are kept and a portion is missing. The table shows tens of thousands of clones, with around four fifths occurring only once. Sequenced here: CD4+ or CD8+ T cells sorted from blood, sampled in a trial of the OX40 agonist ivuxolimab. These receptors were taken from an adult with an advanced solid tumor such as melanoma, head and neck, liver or kidney cancer. Each CDR3 is given without its conserved first and last residue. The order of the fields is V gene, D gene, J gene, CDR3 protein. A D gene is named only where the DNA matches it firmly.

V gene: TRBV11-1
D gene: -
J gene: TRBJ2-5
CDR3 protein: ASSRDAGWGEGETQY

V gene: TRBV5-4
D gene: -
J gene: TRBJ2-7
CDR3 protein: ASSPPGGSPYEQY

V gene: TRBV4-3
D gene: -
J gene: TRBJ2-5
CDR3 protein: ASSQDLGAQETQY

V gene: TRBV5-1
D gene: -
J gene: TRBJ1-2
CDR3 protein: ASTDNYGYT

V gene: TRBV5-1
D gene: -
J gene: TRBJ2-2
CDR3 protein: ASSSTTGSTGELF

V gene: TRBV30
D gene: TRBD2
J gene: TRBJ2-1
CDR3 protein: AWSVGLADYNEQF

V gene: TRBV27
D gene: TRBD1
J gene: TRBJ2-1
CDR3 protein: ASSFRDRELEQF

V gene: TRBV25-1
D gene: -
J gene: TRBJ1-6
CDR3 protein: ASSGQYNSPLH

V gene: TRBV5-1
D gene: -
J gene: TRBJ2-3
CDR3 protein: ASSRGGYTDTQY

V gene: TRBV27
D gene: TRBD1
J gene: TRBJ1-2
CDR3 protein: ASSLSGGVGYT

V gene: TRBV6-6
D gene: -
J gene: TRBJ1-2
CDR3 protein: ASSYKGPDNYGYT

V gene: TRBV4-3
D gene: -
J gene: TRBJ1-5
CDR3 protein: ASSQDSAPNQPQH

V gene: TRBV19
D gene: -
J gene: TRBJ1-3
CDR3 protein: ASTSSGNTIY

V gene: TRBV4-3
D gene: TRBD1
J gene: TRBJ1-2
CDR3 protein: ASSQTGGKNYGYT

V gene: TRBV30
D gene: TRBD1
J gene: TRBJ1-5
CDR3 protein: AWGQGGNQPQH

V gene: TRBV7-2
D gene: -
J gene: TRBJ2-7
CDR3 protein: ASSLQGGYEQY

V gene: TRBV4-3
D gene: -
J gene: TRBJ2-5
CDR3 protein: ASSQDYREETQY

V gene: TRBV18
D gene: -
J gene: TRBJ2-1
CDR3 protein: ASSTRDHQF

V gene: TRBV27
D gene: TRBD2
J gene: TRBJ2-3
CDR3 protein: ASSFKLAGGLDTQY

V gene: TRBV9
D gene: -
J gene: TRBJ1-2
CDR3 protein: ASSPSPTNYGYT

V gene: TRBV29-1
D gene: -
J gene: TRBJ2-3
CDR3 protein: SVGAQGTDTQY

V gene: TRBV9
D gene: -
J gene: TRBJ2-1
CDR3 protein: ASSVAGNEQF

V gene: TRBV4-1
D gene: -
J gene: TRBJ2-4
CDR3 protein: ASSQDKELAKNIQY

V gene: TRBV27
D gene: TRBD1
J gene: TRBJ2-1
CDR3 protein: ASSLGTRGRDEQF

V gene: TRBV6-1
D gene: -
J gene: TRBJ1-1
CDR3 protein: ASSAGFDSTEAF

V gene: TRBV5-6
D gene: -
J gene: TRBJ2-7
CDR3 protein: ASGSLAWSRDGKTYEQY

V gene: TRBV7-8
D gene: TRBD2
J gene: TRBJ2-1
CDR3 protein: ASSLSRLAGRNEQF

V gene: TRBV6-5
D gene: TRBD2
J gene: TRBJ2-7
CDR3 protein: ASSYNPGTKSEQY

V gene: TRBV7-3
D gene: -
J gene: TRBJ2-5
CDR3 protein: ASSPGPNPWAETQY

V gene: TRBV10-3
D gene: TRBD1
J gene: TRBJ2-7
CDR3 protein: ATGTGTNEQY

V gene: TRBV7-3
D gene: -
J gene: TRBJ1-1
CDR3 protein: ASSGARGSTEAF

V gene: TRBV27
D gene: -
J gene: TRBJ1-6
CDR3 protein: ASSYGTFYNSPLH

V gene: TRBV6-1
D gene: -
J gene: TRBJ1-4
CDR3 protein: ASQRDPNEKLF

V gene: TRBV7-8
D gene: -
J gene: TRBJ2-2
CDR3 protein: ASSLVLSNTGELF

V gene: TRBV6-6
D gene: -
J gene: TRBJ1-1
CDR3 protein: ASSYSTVVTNTEAF

V gene: TRBV7-2
D gene: TRBD2
J gene: TRBJ2-5
CDR3 protein: ASNSGGGETQY

V gene: TRBV7-3
D gene: -
J gene: TRBJ2-1
CDR3 protein: ASSLGLPENEQF

V gene: TRBV2
D gene: -
J gene: TRBJ1-2
CDR3 protein: ASSLQAGSSGYT

V gene: TRBV7-6
D gene: TRBD1
J gene: TRBJ1-2
CDR3 protein: ASSRGQGYGYT

V gene: TRBV5-1
D gene: -
J gene: TRBJ2-5
CDR3 protein: ASSFGDTRGTQY

V gene: TRBV30
D gene: -
J gene: TRBJ1-2
CDR3 protein: AWSVSGGGYT

V gene: TRBV7-2
D gene: -
J gene: TRBJ1-6
CDR3 protein: ASSLEGGGRNSPLH

V gene: TRBV10-1
D gene: TRBD2
J gene: TRBJ2-2
CDR3 protein: ASSEFEGGRPTGELF

V gene: TRBV11-2
D gene: -
J gene: TRBJ1-2
CDR3 protein: ASSQAGLPADGYT

V gene: TRBV10-1
D gene: -
J gene: TRBJ1-6
CDR3 protein: ASSFDSDSPLH

V gene: TRBV12-5
D gene: TRBD2
J gene: TRBJ2-1
CDR3 protein: ASGLVGRVSTYNEQF

V gene: TRBV11-1
D gene: TRBD2
J gene: TRBJ2-1
CDR3 protein: ASSPGLGRNEQF

V gene: TRBV5-6
D gene: TRBD2
J gene: TRBJ2-3
CDR3 protein: ASRKLASSTDTQY

V gene: TRBV5-1
D gene: TRBD1
J gene: TRBJ1-6
CDR3 protein: ASSLVPTGGNSPLH

V gene: TRBV7-9
D gene: TRBD2
J gene: TRBJ2-1
CDR3 protein: ASSLGLVAYNEQF

V gene: TRBV7-2
D gene: -
J gene: TRBJ2-7
CDR3 protein: ASRADHRRYEQY

V gene: TRBV2
D gene: -
J gene: TRBJ1-3
CDR3 protein: ASSVQLPKGNTIY

V gene: TRBV29-1
D gene: -
J gene: TRBJ2-2
CDR3 protein: SVDVISGGRDTGELF

V gene: TRBV29-1
D gene: -
J gene: TRBJ2-5
CDR3 protein: SVKTFQETQY